This T cell receptor beta chain was identified in a study of T-cell reconstitution after alpha-beta-depleted transplantation in children. Study-level points and caveats: Expanded clones from the graft, numbering several hundred, reportedly supplied alpha-beta T cells about two months after transplant. T-cell counts and diversity at one year following transplant were attributed mainly to newly produced T cells. After transplant, high TCRbeta diversity at day 60 in some patients arose from surviving recipient T cells and thymic progenitors.

A note on this clonotype: Its target is not known.

Preparation of the TCRbeta library used unique molecular identifiers. A single record per CDR3 protein comes from TCRdb applying MiXCR to the PCR reads. This sample carries about 250,000 distinct CDR3 sequences, about 24% of them seen once, and the ten largest clones take 4.5% to 5.5%. This receptor was obtained from a female patient aged 2 to 10 who had a stem cell transplant for congenital amegakaryocytic thrombocytopenia, so the T cells may come from the graft donor. The material sequenced was PBMCs, mostly from graft donor cells, taken 360 days after TCRalphabeta/CD19-depleted stem cell transplant.

CDR3 residues: CASSQPRASSGANVLTF. CDR3 coding DNA: TGCGCCAGCAGCCAACCCAGGGCCAGCTCTGGGGCCAACGTCCTGACTTTC. The rearrangement joins TRBV4-1 to TRBJ2-6, with D possibly matching TRBD1 (5 bases). V was trimmed by 2 bases and J by 0 bases, leaving 11 bases between them. The CDR3 runs 17 residues. Germline CDR1 is MGHRA and CDR2 is YSYEKL.